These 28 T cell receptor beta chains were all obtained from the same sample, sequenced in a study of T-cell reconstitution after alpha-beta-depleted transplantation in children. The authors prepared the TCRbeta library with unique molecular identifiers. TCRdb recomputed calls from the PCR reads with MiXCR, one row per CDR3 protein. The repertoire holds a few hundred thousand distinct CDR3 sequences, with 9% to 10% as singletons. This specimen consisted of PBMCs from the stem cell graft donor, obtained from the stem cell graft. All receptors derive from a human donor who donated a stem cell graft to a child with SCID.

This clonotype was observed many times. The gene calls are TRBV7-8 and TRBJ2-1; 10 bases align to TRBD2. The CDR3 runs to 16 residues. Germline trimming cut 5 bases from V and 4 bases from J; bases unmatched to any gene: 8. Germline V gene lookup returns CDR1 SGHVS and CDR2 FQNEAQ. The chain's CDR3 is CASSPTPSGGYNEQFF. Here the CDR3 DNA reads TGTGCCAGCAGCCCTACCCCTAGCGGGGGATACAATGAGCAGTTCTTC.

CDR3 nucleotides: TGTGCCATCAGTGAGTGGGGACAGGGTAATTCACCCCTCCACTTT. Protein: CAISEWGQGNSPLHF. The rearrangement links TRBV10-3 to TRBJ1-6, with TRBD1 identical over 9 bases. The CDR3 has 15 residues. CDR1 and CDR2 from the germline V gene are ENHRY and SYGVKD. J lost 6 bases, V lost 1 base, and 1 base had no gene match.

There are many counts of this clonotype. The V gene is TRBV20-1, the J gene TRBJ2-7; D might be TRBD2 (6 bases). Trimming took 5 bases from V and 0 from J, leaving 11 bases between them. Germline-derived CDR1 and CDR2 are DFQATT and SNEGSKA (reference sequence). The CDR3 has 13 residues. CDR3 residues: CSAPPSASYEQYF. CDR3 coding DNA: TGCAGTGCTCCGCCTAGCGCCTCCTACGAGCAGTACTTC.

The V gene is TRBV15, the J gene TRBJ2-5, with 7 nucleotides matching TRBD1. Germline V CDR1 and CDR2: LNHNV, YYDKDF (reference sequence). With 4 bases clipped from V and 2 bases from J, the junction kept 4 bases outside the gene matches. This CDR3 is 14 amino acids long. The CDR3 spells CATSTEGQQETQYF. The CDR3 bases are TGTGCCACCAGCACAGAGGGACAGCAAGAGACCCAGTACTTC.

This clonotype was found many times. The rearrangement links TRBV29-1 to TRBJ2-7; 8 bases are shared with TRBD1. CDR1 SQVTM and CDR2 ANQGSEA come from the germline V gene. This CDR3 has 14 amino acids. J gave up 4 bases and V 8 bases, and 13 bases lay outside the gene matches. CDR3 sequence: CSTIDPDRAYEQYF. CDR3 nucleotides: TGCAGCACAATCGACCCGGACAGGGCTTACGAGCAGTACTTC.

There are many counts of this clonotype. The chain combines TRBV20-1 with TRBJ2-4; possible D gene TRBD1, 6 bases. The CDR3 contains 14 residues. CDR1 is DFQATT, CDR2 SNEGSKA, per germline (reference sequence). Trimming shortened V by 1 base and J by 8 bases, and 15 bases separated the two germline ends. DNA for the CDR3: TGCAGTGCTAGAGTCACTCTTAAGGGGGACATTCAGTACTTC. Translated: CSARVTLKGDIQYF.

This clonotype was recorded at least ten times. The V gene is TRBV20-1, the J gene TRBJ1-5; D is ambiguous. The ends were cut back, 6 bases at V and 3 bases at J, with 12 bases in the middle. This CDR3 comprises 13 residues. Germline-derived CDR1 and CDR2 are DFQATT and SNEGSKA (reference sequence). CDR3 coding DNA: TGCAGTGCCAGACTAACAGACAATCAGCCCCAGCATTTT. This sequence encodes CSARLTDNQPQHF.

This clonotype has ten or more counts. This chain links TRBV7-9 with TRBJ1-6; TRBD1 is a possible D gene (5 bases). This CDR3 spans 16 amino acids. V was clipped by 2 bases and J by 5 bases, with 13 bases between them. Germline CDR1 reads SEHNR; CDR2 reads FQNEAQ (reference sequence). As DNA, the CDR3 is TGTGCCAGCAGCTTAATAAGGGGCCAGCATAATTCACCCCTCCACTTT. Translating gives CASSLIRGQHNSPLHF.

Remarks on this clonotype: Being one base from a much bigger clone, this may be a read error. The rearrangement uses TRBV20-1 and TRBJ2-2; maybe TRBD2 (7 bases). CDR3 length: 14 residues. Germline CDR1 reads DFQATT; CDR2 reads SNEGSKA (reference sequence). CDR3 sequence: CSARRGGLTGEQFF. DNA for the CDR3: TGCAGTGCTAGGAGGGGGGGCCTGACCGGGGAGCAGTTTTTT.

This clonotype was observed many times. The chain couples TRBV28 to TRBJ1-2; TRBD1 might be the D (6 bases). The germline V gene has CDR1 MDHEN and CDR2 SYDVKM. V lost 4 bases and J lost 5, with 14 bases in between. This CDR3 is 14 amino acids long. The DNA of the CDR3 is TGTGCCAGCAGTTGGTCCACAGGGCAATATGGCTACACCTTC. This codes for CASSWSTGQYGYTF.

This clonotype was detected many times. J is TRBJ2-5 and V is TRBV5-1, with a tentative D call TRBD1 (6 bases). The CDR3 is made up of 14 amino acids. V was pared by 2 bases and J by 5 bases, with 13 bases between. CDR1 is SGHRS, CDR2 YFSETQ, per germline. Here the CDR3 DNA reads TGCGCCAGCAGCTTACAGGGTTGGATCGAGACCCAGTACTTC. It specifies CASSLQGWIETQYF.

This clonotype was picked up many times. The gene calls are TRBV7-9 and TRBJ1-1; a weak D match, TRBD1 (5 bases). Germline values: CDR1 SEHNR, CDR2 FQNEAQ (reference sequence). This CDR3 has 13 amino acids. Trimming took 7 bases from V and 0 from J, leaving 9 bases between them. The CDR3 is CASTVGVNTEAFF. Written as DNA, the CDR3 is TGTGCCAGCACAGTAGGGGTGAACACTGAAGCTTTCTTT.

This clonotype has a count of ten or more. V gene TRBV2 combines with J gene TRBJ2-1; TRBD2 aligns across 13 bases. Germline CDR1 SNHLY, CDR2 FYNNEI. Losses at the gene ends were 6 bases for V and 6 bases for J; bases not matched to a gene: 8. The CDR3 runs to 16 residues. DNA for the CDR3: TGTGCCAGCAGACGTACACTAGCGGGGGGGCGCAATGAGCAGTTCTTC. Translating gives CASRRTLAGGRNEQFF.

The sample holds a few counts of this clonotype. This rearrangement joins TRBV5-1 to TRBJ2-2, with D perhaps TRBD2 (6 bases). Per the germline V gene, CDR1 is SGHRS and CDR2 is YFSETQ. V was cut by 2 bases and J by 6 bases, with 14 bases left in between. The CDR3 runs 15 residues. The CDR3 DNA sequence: TGCGCCAGCAGCTTTTCCGGGACTCGAGCCGGGGAGCTGTTTTTT. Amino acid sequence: CASSFSGTRAGELFF.

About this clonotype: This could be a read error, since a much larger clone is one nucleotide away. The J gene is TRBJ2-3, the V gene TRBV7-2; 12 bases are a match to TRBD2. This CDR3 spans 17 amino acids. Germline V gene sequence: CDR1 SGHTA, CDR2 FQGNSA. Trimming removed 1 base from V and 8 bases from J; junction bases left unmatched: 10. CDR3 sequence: CASSLVLAGGPIVTQYF. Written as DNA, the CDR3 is TGTGCCAGCAGCTTAGTGCTAGCGGGGGGGCCAATAGTTACGCAGTATTTT.

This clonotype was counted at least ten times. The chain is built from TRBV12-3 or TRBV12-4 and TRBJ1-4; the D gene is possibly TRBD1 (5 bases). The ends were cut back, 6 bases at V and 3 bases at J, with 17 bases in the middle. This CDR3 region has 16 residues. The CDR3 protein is CASRSNQGYANEKLFF. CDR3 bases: TGTGCCAGCAGGAGCAATCAGGGTTATGCTAATGAAAAACTGTTTTTT.

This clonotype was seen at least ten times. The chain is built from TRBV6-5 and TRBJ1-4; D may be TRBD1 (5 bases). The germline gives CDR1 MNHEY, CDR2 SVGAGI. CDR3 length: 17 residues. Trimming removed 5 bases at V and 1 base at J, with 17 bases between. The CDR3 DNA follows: TGTGCCAGCAGTCGCCGGGGGTATCAGGGAACTAATGAAAAACTGTTTTTT. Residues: CASSRRGYQGTNEKLFF.

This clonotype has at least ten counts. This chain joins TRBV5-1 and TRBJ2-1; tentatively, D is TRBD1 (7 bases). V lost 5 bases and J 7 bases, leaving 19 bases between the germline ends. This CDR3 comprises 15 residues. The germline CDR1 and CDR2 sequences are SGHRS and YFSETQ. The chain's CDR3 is CASSLATGKENEQFF. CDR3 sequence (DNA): TGCGCCAGCAGTCTAGCGACAGGGAAGGAGAATGAGCAGTTCTTC.

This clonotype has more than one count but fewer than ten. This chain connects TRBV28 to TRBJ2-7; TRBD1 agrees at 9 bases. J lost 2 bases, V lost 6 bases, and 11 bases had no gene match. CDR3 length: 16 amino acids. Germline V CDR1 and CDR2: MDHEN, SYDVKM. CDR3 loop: CASRPSGTGSAYEQYF. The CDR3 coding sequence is TGTGCCAGCAGGCCATCCGGGACAGGGTCGGCCTACGAGCAGTACTTC.

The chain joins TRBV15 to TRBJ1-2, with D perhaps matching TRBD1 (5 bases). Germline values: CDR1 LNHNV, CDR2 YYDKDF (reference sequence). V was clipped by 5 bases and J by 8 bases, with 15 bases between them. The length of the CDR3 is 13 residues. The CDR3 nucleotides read TGTGCCACCAGCGGGACGGACGGAGGAGGCTACACCTTC. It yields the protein CATSGTDGGGYTF.

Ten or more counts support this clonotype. The CDR3 DNA is TGCAGTGCTAGACCGGGAACCTACAATGAGCAGTTCTTC. As protein: CSARPGTYNEQFF. This sequence joins TRBV20-1 and TRBJ2-1, with a weak D call TRBD2 (5 bases). Germline V CDR1 and CDR2: DFQATT, SNEGSKA (reference sequence). CDR3 length equals 13 residues. V shed 2 bases and J shed 2 bases, with 7 bases lying between them.

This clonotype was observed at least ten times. CDR3 amino acids: CASSSKGQLNNQPQHF. Here the CDR3 DNA reads TGCGCCAGCAGCTCGAAAGGACAGTTAAACAATCAGCCCCAGCATTTT. The chain links TRBV5-1 to TRBJ1-5; possibly TRBD1 for D (6 bases). V lost 3 bases and J 3 bases, leaving 16 bases between the germline ends. The V gene's germline CDR1 is SGHRS and CDR2 YFSETQ. The CDR3 has 16 amino acids.

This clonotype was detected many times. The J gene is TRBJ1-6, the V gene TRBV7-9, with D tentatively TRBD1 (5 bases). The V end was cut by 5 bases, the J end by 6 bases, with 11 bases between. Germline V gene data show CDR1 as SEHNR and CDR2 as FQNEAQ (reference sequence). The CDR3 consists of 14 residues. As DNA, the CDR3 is TGTGCCAGCAGCCCAGGGACCCCTAATTCACCCCTCCACTTT. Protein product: CASSPGTPNSPLHF.

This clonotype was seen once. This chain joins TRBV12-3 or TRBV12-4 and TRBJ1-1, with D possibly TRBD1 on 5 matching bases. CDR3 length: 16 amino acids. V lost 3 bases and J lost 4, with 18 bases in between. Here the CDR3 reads CASSFFTGGRVTEAFF. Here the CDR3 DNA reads TGTGCCAGCAGTTTTTTTACCGGGGGTAGGGTCACTGAAGCTTTCTTT.

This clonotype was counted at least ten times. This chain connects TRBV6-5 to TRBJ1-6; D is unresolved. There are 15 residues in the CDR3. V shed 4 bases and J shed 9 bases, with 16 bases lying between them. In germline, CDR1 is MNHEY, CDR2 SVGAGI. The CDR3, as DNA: TGTGCCAGCAGTTTCCAAGGGATGATAGCTTCACCCCTCCACTTT. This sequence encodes CASSFQGMIASPLHF.

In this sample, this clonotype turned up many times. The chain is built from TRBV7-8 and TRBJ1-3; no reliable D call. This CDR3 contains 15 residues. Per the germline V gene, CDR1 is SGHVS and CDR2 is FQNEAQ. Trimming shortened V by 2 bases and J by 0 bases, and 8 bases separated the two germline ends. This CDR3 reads CASSLYSSSGNTIYF. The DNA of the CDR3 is TGTGCCAGCAGCTTATACTCGAGCTCTGGAAACACCATATATTTT.

The CDR3 nucleotides are TGTGCCAGTAGTATAGGACACGACAGGGCCTCCTACGAGCAGTACTTC. Amino acids: CASSIGHDRASYEQYF. This chain connects TRBV19 to TRBJ2-7, with TRBD1 identical over 7 bases. V was pared by 1 base and J by 0 bases, with 6 bases of the junction left unmatched. This CDR3 is built from 16 residues. Germline lookup yields CDR1 LNHDA and CDR2 SQIVND (reference sequence).

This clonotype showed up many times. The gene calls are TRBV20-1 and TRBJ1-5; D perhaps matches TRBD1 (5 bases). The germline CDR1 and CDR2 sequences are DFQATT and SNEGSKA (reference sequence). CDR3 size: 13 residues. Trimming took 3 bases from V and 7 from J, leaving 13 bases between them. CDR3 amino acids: CSASPPRQQPQHF. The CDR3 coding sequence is TGCAGTGCTAGTCCACCCCGACAGCAGCCCCAGCATTTT.